This T cell receptor beta chain is drawn from a study of T cells after yellow fever vaccination (dated by TCRdb to 2018 to 2020). Turning to the overall study: The SMART-Seq v4 Ultra Low Input RNA kit was used to prepare libraries from fractions with low cell numbers. To follow T-cell clones before and after primary and booster YFV17D yellow fever vaccination, bulk TCR alpha and beta repertoires were sequenced over time. The cohort comprised two healthy male donors, one aged 18 to 29 and one aged 30 to 40 years. Bulk PBMC replicates and cell subsets were isolated from blood drawn at multiple timepoints before and after both primary and secondary immunization.

The research as a whole found: Most clones expanded after primary vaccination were re-detected after the booster (96% of CD4 and approximately 89% of CD8), suggesting broad memory maintenance. FACS-sorted repertoires could contain abundant contaminating clonotypes from the bulk population, so computational filtering was required. Compared with the primary T-cell response, the secondary T-cell response was faster but weaker, reaching its peak on day 5 rather than on day 15. A small fraction of clonotypes appeared in both the CD4 and CD8 compartments, likely as a result of convergent recombination. Because the study included only two donors, the extent to which the findings can be generalized is limited.

Comment on this clonotype: Which antigen it targets is not known. The input lacks base qualities; no much larger clone sits a single base away.

The treatment or condition label on this specimen signifies: live attenuated yellow fever vaccine strain. PBMCs were isolated from peripheral blood using a standard Ficoll-Paque protocol. Dynabeads CD4 and CD8 positive selection kits were used to isolate the CD4 and CD8 T-cell fractions. TriZol was used to extract RNA from bulk PBMCs, CD4 and CD8 fractions, and dextramer-positive and dextramer-negative fractions. TCR cDNA was synthesized by 5'RACE template switching, which introduced a universal primer site and unique molecular identifiers. cDNA synthesis was primed from both the TCR alpha and TCR beta constant segments. Two PCR steps were used to amplify libraries, with sample barcodes and sequencing adapters being added in the second step. Libraries were sequenced on Illumina HiSeq 2500 (2x100 bp) or NovaSeq (2x150 bp). In the paper's pipeline: MIGEC was used to demultiplex reads and collapse the reads into UMI consensus sequences, and MiXCR was used for V(D)J alignment. Using edgeR on replicate PBMC samples, clonotypes were called vaccine-responding if FDR was below 0.01 and the log2 fold change was above 5 up to day 15. CD4 or CD8 identity was assigned to each bulk clonotype according to whether the clonotype was present at higher abundance in the sequenced CD4 repertoire or the sequenced CD8 repertoire. TCRdb reprocessing: public reads trimmed at Q25 with fastp, clones called with MiXCR, in-frame beta chains kept. Each CDR3 protein appears once, grouped with its most common genes and DNA. Clone size and V and J calls follow TCRdb, not the original study. For this sample there are about 170,000 distinct CDR3 sequences; roughly 6.2% appear just once. The ten largest account for less than 3.5% of the sample.

V loses 3 bases, J loses 6 bases, and the germline ends lie 8 bases apart. The CDR3 sequence holds 12 residues, the cysteine and phenylalanine included. Only CDR3 DNA remains: 36 bases, in frame from the first base. The rearrangement joined TRBV12-3 or TRBV12-4 to TRBJ1-2, with the identity of the D gene unclear. The origin of this receptor is a man aged 18 to 29 who received the YFV17D yellow fever vaccine. Specimen: CD4+ T cells sorted from PBMCs, collected on the day of the first yellow fever vaccination. The CDR3 region reads CASSFGRNGYTF. The DNA reads as follows: TGTGCCAGCAGTTTTGGAAGAAATGGCTACACCTTC.